This T cell receptor beta chain was sequenced during a study of blood T cell repertoires in COVID-19. At the level of the study: The origin of the acute and convalescent COVID-19 samples was the United States, Italy and Spain. From T cells, B-cell-depleted T cells, or PBMCs came the material, which was cDNA or gDNA.

Methods used by the authors: Using reference gene primer amplification, nucleated cell counts were estimated. Sequencing was performed with immunoSEQ multiplex PCR; in TCRdb, only in-frame clones are kept and a portion is missing. V and J calls and clone size are as listed in that table; D and trimming were resolved from the DNA. The sample lists over 140,000 clones, around 82% occurring once. Germline V gene data show CDR1 as MNHEY and CDR2 as SVGAGI. Deletions cut 4 bases from V and 3 bases from J, with 10 bases between. The CDR3 covers 13 residues. The chain uses TRBV6-5 and TRBJ2-7; D remains unclear. The TCR originated in a woman aged 60-75 years with acute or convalescent COVID-19. The specimen was peripheral blood. The CDR3 DNA follows: TGTGCCAGCAGTTTGGCCACCGACTACGAGCAGTACTTC. Amino acids: CASSLATDYEQYF.